One and the same sample provided the 19 T cell receptor beta chains below, sequenced in a study of T cell responses to AZD1222 COVID-19 vaccine. The protocol was immunoSEQ multiplex PCR, while the TCRdb copy is restricted to in-frame clones and leaves out a portion. The sample records 100,000 to 120,000 clones, approximately 94% being singletons. The specimen comprised peripheral blood, sampled 28 days after the second AZD1222 dose. These receptor sequences come from an adult who received the AZD1222 COVID-19 vaccine.

The genes are TRBV4-1 and TRBJ1-2, with D uncertain. Trimming removed 1 base from V and 4 bases from J, with 10 bases in between. The CDR3 covers 14 residues. Germline V gene lookup returns CDR1 MGHRA and CDR2 YSYEKL. The CDR3 protein is CASSQVPEPYGYTF. The CDR3 nucleotides read TGCGCCAGCAGCCAAGTCCCTGAGCCCTATGGCTACACCTTC.

The V call is TRBV27, the J call TRBJ2-1; perhaps TRBD2 as D (6 bases). Germline CDR1 is MNHEY and CDR2 is SMNVEV (reference sequence). The CDR3 totals 16 residues. Trimming took off 7 bases at V and 4 bases at J, with 20 bases between the two ends. The CDR3 sequence: CASKGIGRGGYNEQFF. The CDR3 DNA reads TGTGCCAGCAAGGGCATAGGGCGGGGAGGATACAATGAGCAGTTCTTC.

The rearrangement uses TRBV7-2 and TRBJ1-4; D perhaps matches TRBD1 (5 bases). CDR1 and CDR2 (germline): SGHTA, FQGNSA. Trimming pared 7 bases from V and 7 bases from J, leaving 16 bases between. This CDR3 is built from 14 residues. CDR3 sequence: CASNNRGSPEKLFF. DNA of the CDR3: TGTGCCAGCAACAATCGGGGCAGCCCTGAAAAACTGTTTTTT.

CDR3 amino acids: CAPRPGKNTEAFF. The CDR3 nucleotides are TGTGCCCCACGTCCAGGGAAGAACACTGAAGCTTTCTTT. This chain connects TRBV2 to TRBJ1-1; D might be TRBD1 (5 bases). This CDR3 spans 13 amino acids. Germline CDR1 reads SNHLY; CDR2 reads FYNNEI. V was cut by 11 bases and J by 1 base, with 14 bases left in between.

The chain links TRBV2 to TRBJ1-4; D call uncertain. The CDR3 has 14 residues. The V gene lost 1 base and the J gene lost 4 bases, with 7 bases spanning the gap. CDR1 is SNHLY and CDR2 is FYNNEI in the germline V gene. The CDR3 sequence is CASSEDVFNEKLFF. The CDR3 bases are TGTGCCAGCAGTGAAGATGTATTTAATGAAAAACTGTTTTTT. The entire variable domain, with the rest obtained from reference TRBV2 and TRBJ1-4, is as follows: EPEVTQTPSHQVTQMGQEVILRCVPISNHLYFYWYRQILGQKVEFLVSFYNNEISEKSEIFDDQFSVERPDGSNFTLKIRSTKLEDSAMYFCASSEDVFNEKLFFGSGTQLSVL.

This chain connects TRBV5-1 to TRBJ1-1, with 7 bases fitting TRBD1. The junction had 8 bases not matched to a gene; V was cut back by 0 bases and J by 6 bases. This CDR3 has 15 amino acids. Germline lookup yields CDR1 SGHRS and CDR2 YFSETQ. CDR3 DNA: TGCGCCAGCAGCTTGGTACCGGGACAGCCCTCTGAAGCTTTCTTT. Its translation: CASSLVPGQPSEAFF.

V and J are TRBV5-6 and TRBJ1-4; D is perhaps TRBD1 (5 bases). Trimming took 3 bases from V and 0 from J, leaving 12 bases between them. The CDR3 loop spans 16 amino acids. The germline gives CDR1 SGHDT, CDR2 YYEEEE. The CDR3 sequence: CASSSWGRTTNEKLFF. For the CDR3, the DNA is TGTGCCAGCAGCTCTTGGGGCCGGACAACTAATGAAAAACTGTTTTTT.

This clone was observed once. The chain joins TRBV6-2 or TRBV6-3 to TRBJ1-6; 10 bases are a match to TRBD1. Germline V gene sequence: CDR1 MNHEY, CDR2 SVGEGT. This CDR3 is 15 amino acids long. The V and J ends lost 5 bases and 13 bases, in that order; junction bases with no gene match: 11. DNA of the CDR3: TGTGCCAGCAGTGTGACAGGGGGCGTATTTAGGCCCCTCCACTTT. This encodes CASSVTGGVFRPLHF.

The chain combines TRBV2 with TRBJ1-5; 7 nucleotides line up with TRBD1. Germline V gene sequence: CDR1 SNHLY, CDR2 FYNNEI. V gave up 4 bases and J gave up 0 bases; unmatched junction bases: 6. The CDR3 extends over 16 amino acids. The DNA for the CDR3 is TGTGCCAGCAGTGTATCGACAGGGAATAGCAATCAGCCCCAGCATTTT. Translated, it gives CASSVSTGNSNQPQHF.

The V call is TRBV9, the J call TRBJ2-7, with 7 bases lining up with TRBD2. The trim removed 4 bases at V and 3 bases at J, leaving 4 bases unmatched. The V gene's germline CDR1 is SGDLS and CDR2 YYNGEE. CDR3 length equals 13 residues. CDR3: CASSPSGNYEQYF. CDR3 DNA sequence: TGTGCCAGCAGCCCCAGCGGGAACTACGAGCAGTACTTC.

The chain couples TRBV28 to TRBJ2-7; TRBD1 matches 9 bases. CDR1 and CDR2 (germline): MDHEN, SYDVKM. With V trimmed by 3 bases and J by 9 bases, 12 bases remained unmatched. The CDR3 runs 15 residues. Written as DNA, the CDR3 is TGTGCCAGCAGTTTGCCAGGGACAGGGTATTTAGGGCAGTACTTC. It is translated as CASSLPGTGYLGQYF.

The chain uses TRBV12-1 and TRBJ2-1; the table calls TRBD2, which could not be checked here. TRBV12-1 is annotated as a pseudogene. The CDR3 extends over 16 amino acids. The CDR3 bases are TGTGCCAGCAGCGCGTCCGGGACTAGCAACTACAATGAGCAGTTCTTC. Translation gives CASSASGTSNYNEQFF.

The V call is TRBV27, the J call TRBJ2-2; D could derive from TRBD1 or TRBD2 (6 bases each). Germline values: CDR1 MNHEY, CDR2 SMNVEV (reference sequence). The CDR3 extends over 13 amino acids. Between the trimmed V and J ends, which lost 5 bases and 5 bases, there was a span of 9 bases. CDR3 protein: CASSGGLTGELFF. The CDR3 DNA is TGTGCCAGCAGTGGGGGGCTAACCGGGGAGCTGTTTTTT.

This clone was counted a single time. The chain uses TRBV3-1 (or the pseudogene TRBV3-2) and TRBJ2-5; no clear D. Trimming took 4 bases from V and 7 from J, leaving 7 bases between them. Germline loops: CDR1 LGHDT, CDR2 YNNKEL (reference sequence). The CDR3 is made up of 11 amino acids. CDR3 sequence reads: CASSRSRTQYF. The CDR3, as DNA: TGTGCCAGCAGCCGCTCGAGGACCCAGTACTTC.

This rearrangement joins TRBV30 to TRBJ1-6, with D tentatively TRBD1 (6 bases). CDR1 and CDR2 (germline): GTSNPN, SVGIG (reference sequence). This CDR3 comprises 12 residues. Deletions cut 7 bases from V and 5 bases from J, with 9 bases between. CDR3 DNA sequence: TGTGCCTTCCGGGACAATAATTCACCCCTCCACTTT. This gives the protein CAFRDNNSPLHF.

CDR3 sequence (DNA): TGTGCGTCAACCCCTTTGACTAATGAAAAACTGTTTTTT. Translation gives CASTPLTNEKLFF. The V gene is TRBV19, the J gene TRBJ1-4, with D uncertain. This CDR3 comprises 13 residues. Germline V gene sequence: CDR1 LNHDA, CDR2 SQIVND (reference sequence). The full variable domain, completed using reference TRBV19 and TRBJ1-4, is DGGITQSPKYLFRKEGQNVTLSCEQNLNHDAMYWYRQDPGQGLRLIYYSQIVNDFQKGDIAEGYSVSREKKESFPLTVTSAQKNPTAFYLCASTPLTNEKLFFGSGTQLSVL.

This rearrangement joins TRBV10-2 to TRBJ2-1, with D perhaps TRBD2 (6 bases). V was trimmed by 7 bases and J by 4 bases, leaving 23 bases between them. Germline assignment: CDR1 WSHSY and CDR2 SAAADI. The CDR3 is 17 residues long. CDR3 sequence (DNA): TGCGCCAGCATTGGAGGTGTCGGGAGTACCCTTTACAATGAGCAGTTCTTC. This encodes CASIGGVGSTLYNEQFF.

J is TRBJ2-7 and V is TRBV27; 9 bases line up with TRBD2. CDR1 and CDR2 (germline): MNHEY, SMNVEV (reference sequence). J lost 3 bases, V lost 2 bases, and 11 bases had no gene match. CDR3 size: 17 residues. The CDR3 is CASSLRGASGNYYEQYF. Here the CDR3 DNA reads TGTGCCAGCAGTTTAAGAGGGGCTAGCGGGAACTACTACGAGCAGTACTTC.

The rearrangement joins TRBV11-2 to TRBJ1-1; perhaps TRBD1 as D (5 bases). The CDR3 spans 16 residues. The germline CDR1 and CDR2 sequences are SGHAT and FQNNGV. Trimming left V 1 base short and J 3 bases short, with 15 bases between. The CDR3 is CASSLGGAATYTEAFF. CDR3 sequence (DNA): TGTGCCAGCAGCTTAGGGGGCGCAGCTACTTACACTGAAGCTTTCTTT.